This T cell receptor beta chain derives from a study of shared clonotypes between healthy human individuals. About the study: Each donor's CD4 naive and CD4 memory cells filled three plates apiece, CD8 naive two, and CD8 memory one.

With regard to this clone: The antigen is unknown.

Using immunoSEQ multiplex PCR, the repertoire was profiled, and TCRdb retains in-frame clones only, with some absent. The sample holds roughly 1,000,000 clones, approximately 80% seen once. Germline CDR1 reads SGDLS; CDR2 reads YYNGEE. The CDR3 is 13 residues long. V was shortened by 6 bases and J by 2 bases, with 11 bases between the two germline ends. Study-wide points: Memory subsets generally showed smaller estimated richness than naive subsets did. For naive CD4 cells, roughly 5% of clonotypes were shared across a handful of donors.

What was sequenced was memory CD4+ T cells from PBMCs. This sample's subset: CD45RA-negative fraction. V is TRBV9 and J is TRBJ1-1; D possibly corresponds to TRBD1 (5 bases). This TCR was recovered from a man between 18 and 35 years old in good health. Some clones in this sample may be carry-over from other donors' samples. This chain's CDR3 is CASTWGTNTEAFF. The CDR3, as DNA: TGTGCCAGCACCTGGGGGACCAACACTGAAGCTTTCTTT. The entire variable domain, with the rest obtained from reference TRBV9 and TRBJ1-1, is as follows: DSGVTQTPKHLITATGQRVTLRCSPRSGDLSVYWYQQSLDQGLQFLIQYYNGEERAKGNILERFSAQQFPDLHSELNLSSLELGDSALYFCASTWGTNTEAFFGQGTRLTVV.